The clone carrying this T cell receptor beta chain appeared many times. As yet, its antigen is unknown. The J segment lost 2 bases and the V segment lost 3 bases, leaving 5 bases of the junction unmatched. Germline-derived CDR1 and CDR2 are DFQATT and SNEGSKA (reference sequence). There are 15 residues in the CDR3. The data belong to a study of regulatory T cells in long-lasting Graves disease. Study-level points and caveats: There was favoring of TRBV28, TRBJ1-2 and TRBJ2-5 in persistent disease. Less diverse TCR repertoires were seen in persistent Graves' patients than in newly diagnosed ones.

Time point of the sample: newly diagnosed GD, antithyroid drugs for less than 3 months. There was RNA extracted from PBMCs, and the TCR library was made from it. The authors built TCR beta libraries using iRepertoire HTBI primers and Arm-PCR of CDR3 regions. TCRdb re-derived calls from the multiplex PCR reads in MiXCR, one entry per CDR3 protein. The sample records a few hundred thousand distinct CDR3 sequences, 15% to 20% being singletons. This same sample was also part of a study on T cells in Graves' hyperthyroidism and ophthalmopathy.

The V call is TRBV20-1, the J call TRBJ1-2; TRBD1 agrees at 11 bases. The sequenced sample was peripheral blood mononuclear cells (PBMCs), obtained at new diagnosis, from a patient treated with antithyroid drugs. This TCR was recovered from a woman in her 30s with Graves disease. The CDR3 loop is CSASRGTGGNYGYTF. The DNA of the CDR3 is TGCAGTGCTAGCCGAGGGACAGGGGGGAACTATGGCTACACCTTC.